This T cell receptor beta chain was sequenced during a study of T-cell memory formation after mild COVID-19. General study points: Researchers could not confirm that second-wave clones peaking on day 37 targeted SARS-CoV-2. A second wave expanding day 15 to 37 was CD4+-biased; contracting clones were balanced.

Comments on this clonotype: Antigen specificity is unknown.

Constant-segment-primed 5'RACE gave TCR alpha and TCR beta cDNA libraries with sample barcodes and UMIs. TCRdb re-analysed the 5' RACE reads in MiXCR, keeping a single row per CDR3 protein. The sample holds about 200,000 distinct CDR3 sequences, more than 8% seen once. Trimming removed 1 base at V and 4 bases at J, with 19 bases between. The CDR3 has 16 amino acids. Germline V gives CDR1 SQVTM, CDR2 ANQGSEA. The receptor's source is a man younger than 35 who had mild COVID-19 (a few samples of this study predate the infection). Cell type and time point are not known. Sequences were obtained from PBMCs or a T cell subset sorted from them (not recorded which). The chain couples TRBV29-1 to TRBJ1-2; D may be TRBD1 (5 bases). The CDR3 sequence is CSVEGGWEAPTYGYTF. CDR3 DNA: TGCAGCGTTGAAGGGGGGTGGGAAGCACCCACCTATGGCTACACCTTC. Supplemented by reference TRBV29-1 and TRBJ1-2, the full variable domain reads SAVISQKPSRDICQRGTSLTIQCQVDSQVTMMFWYRQQPGQSLTLIATANQGSEATYESGFVIDKFPISRPNLTFSTLTVSNMSPEDSSIYLCSVEGGWEAPTYGYTFGSGTRLTVV.